Presented here are 29 T cell receptor beta chains from one specimen sequenced in a study of T-cell reconstitution after alpha-beta-depleted transplantation in children. Unique molecular identifiers were incorporated when the TCRbeta library was constructed. From the PCR reads, TCRdb called clonotypes with MiXCR, one entry per CDR3 protein. The table lists hundreds of thousands of distinct CDR3 sequences, roughly 17% of them singletons. The sequences come from PBMCs, mostly from graft donor cells, collected 360 days after TCRalphabeta/CD19-depleted stem cell transplant. These TCRs come from a male patient aged 2-9 years who had a stem cell transplant for acute lymphoblastic leukemia, so the T cells may come from the graft donor.

As to this clonotype: It may be a read error: a sequence one base away is much more abundant. This rearrangement joins TRBV5-1 to TRBJ1-2, with D uncertain. Germline lookup yields CDR1 SGHRS and CDR2 YFSETQ. The CDR3 is made up of 13 amino acids. Trimming removed 4 bases at V and 2 bases at J, with 9 bases between. The CDR3 nucleotides are TGCGCCAGCAGCATGGACGGGAACTATGGCTACACCTTC. Encoded protein: CASSMDGNYGYTF. Full variable domain (missing parts from reference TRBV5-1 and TRBJ1-2): KAGVTQTPRYLIKTRGQQVTLSCSPISGHRSVSWYQQTPGQGLQFLFEYFSETQRNKGNFPGRFSGRQFSNSRSEMNVSTLELGDSALYLCASSMDGNYGYTFGSGTRLTVV.

This clonotype was picked up many times. The V and J genes are TRBV5-6 and TRBJ1-1; 7 nucleotides line up with TRBD1. The CDR3 is made up of 16 amino acids. V shed 0 bases and J 4 bases; nucleotides not matched to a gene: 9. Germline lookup yields CDR1 SGHDT and CDR2 YYEEEE. The CDR3 nucleotides are TGTGCCAGCAGCTTGGAACTGACAGGGAGGTTCACTGAAGCTTTCTTT. It yields the protein CASSLELTGRFTEAFF.

At least ten counts were recorded for this clonotype. The V and J genes are TRBV6-6 and TRBJ2-1; a weak D match, TRBD2 (6 bases). Germline CDR1 is MNHNY and CDR2 is SVGAGI (reference sequence). Between the trimmed V and J ends, which lost 2 bases and 7 bases, there was a span of 6 bases. There are 12 residues in the CDR3. The CDR3 region is CASSYRGNEQFF. CDR3 bases: TGTGCCAGCAGTTACCGGGGGAATGAGCAGTTCTTC.

This clonotype came up many times. The chain links TRBV30 to TRBJ2-7; D remains unclear. V lost 5 bases to trimming and J lost 3 bases, with 14 bases between them. This CDR3 comprises 13 residues. The germline gives CDR1 GTSNPN, CDR2 SVGIG (reference sequence). In DNA, the CDR3 is TGTGCCTGGGGGCCCGATGGGCTCTACGAGCAGTACTTC. Translating gives CAWGPDGLYEQYF.

The table lists this clonotype with a few counts. This chain uses TRBV27 with TRBJ2-7; 8 nucleotides match TRBD1. The CDR3 extends over 16 amino acids. In germline, CDR1 is MNHEY, CDR2 SMNVEV (reference sequence). V gave up 2 bases and J gave up 4 bases; unmatched junction bases: 10. The CDR3 DNA follows: TGTGCCAGCAGTTTACTCGGGACAGGTATTGGGTACGAGCAGTACTTC. Amino acids: CASSLLGTGIGYEQYF.

This clonotype was found a few times. The chain has TRBV6-1 and TRBJ2-7, with 8 bases aligning to TRBD2. The CDR3 covers 15 residues. CDR1 and CDR2 (germline): MNHNS, SASEGT. With 6 bases clipped from V and 6 bases from J, the junction kept 13 bases outside the gene matches. CDR3 in amino acids: CASSPTGTSLVEQYF. As DNA, the CDR3 is TGTGCCAGCAGCCCTACCGGGACTAGTCTCGTCGAGCAGTACTTC.

This chain joins TRBV9 and TRBJ1-3; the D is unclear. Trimming cost V 0 bases and J 2 bases, with 12 bases left between them. This CDR3 spans 16 amino acids. CDR1 is SGDLS, CDR2 YYNGEE, per germline. CDR3 nucleotide sequence: TGTGCCAGCAGCGTAGCTCCCGGCGTGCCTGGAAACACCATATATTTT. Protein sequence: CASSVAPGVPGNTIYF.

This clonotype was found many times. The chain uses TRBV11-1 and TRBJ2-7, with D uncertain. The V gene's germline CDR1 is SGHAT and CDR2 FQDESV (reference sequence). The CDR3 runs to 18 residues. V was shortened by 1 base and J by 0 bases, with 19 bases between the two germline ends. As DNA, the CDR3 is TGTGCCAGCAGCTTAGGCTATAAAGACTTGGTGAGCTCCTACGAGCAGTACTTC. This gives the protein CASSLGYKDLVSSYEQYF.

The chain employs TRBV20-1 and TRBJ2-3; tentative D call: TRBD1 (6 bases). Deletions cut 6 bases from V and 0 bases from J, with 16 bases between. Germline-derived CDR1 and CDR2 are DFQATT and SNEGSKA (reference sequence). This CDR3 comprises 15 residues. The CDR3 coding sequence is TGCAGTGCCTGGGCCCCCAGGGGTAGCACAGATACGCAGTATTTT. Translated: CSAWAPRGSTDTQYF.

This chain connects TRBV5-1 to TRBJ2-7, with TRBD2 matching 13 bases. The length of the CDR3 is 17 residues. Germline assignment: CDR1 SGHRS and CDR2 YFSETQ. The J segment lost 2 bases and the V segment lost 3 bases, leaving 8 bases of the junction unmatched. The CDR3 region is CASSSGLAGVYTYEQYF. As DNA, the CDR3 is TGCGCCAGCAGCTCCGGACTAGCGGGAGTCTATACCTACGAGCAGTACTTC.

V gene TRBV7-2 combines with J gene TRBJ2-7, with 13 bases aligning to TRBD2. This CDR3 has 16 residues. CDR1 and CDR2 from the germline V gene are SGHTA and FQGNSA. The ends lost 4 bases at V and 0 bases at J; junction bases unmatched: 3. CDR3 sequence: CASSSGTSGASYEQYF. In DNA, the CDR3 is TGTGCCAGCAGCTCCGGGACTAGCGGGGCCTCCTACGAGCAGTACTTC.

The CDR3 protein is CSASRFTSNEKLFF. The CDR3 coding sequence is TGCAGTGCTAGTCGGTTCACCTCAAATGAAAAACTGTTTTTT. The chain has TRBV20-1 and TRBJ1-4; unclear D gene. Trimming stripped 3 bases from V and 5 bases from J, with 13 bases between. The CDR3 extends over 14 amino acids. The germline CDR1 and CDR2 sequences are DFQATT and SNEGSKA (reference sequence).

This clonotype was counted between two and nine times. The chain couples TRBV28 to TRBJ2-2; D remains unclear. V was cut by 3 bases and J by 0 bases, with 8 bases left in between. Germline V CDR1 and CDR2: MDHEN, SYDVKM. This CDR3 has 15 residues. The CDR3 nucleotides are TGTGCCAGCAGTTTCACACCCACGAACACCGGGGAGCTGTTTTTT. Translated, it gives CASSFTPTNTGELFF.

Only a few counts were recorded for this clonotype. The chain carries TRBV30 and TRBJ1-4; TRBD1 matches at 7 bases. V trimming: 6 bases; J trimming: 3 bases; junction bases outside the gene matches: 4. The CDR3 is made up of 13 amino acids. Germline CDR1 reads GTSNPN; CDR2 reads SVGIG (reference sequence). The CDR3 reads CACSGQPNEKLFF. CDR3 DNA: TGTGCCTGCTCGGGACAGCCTAATGAAAAACTGTTTTTT. Variable domain in full (rest from reference TRBV30 and TRBJ1-4): SQTIHQWPATLVQPVGSPLSLECTVEGTSNPNLYWYRQAAGRGLQLLFYSVGIGQISSEVPQNLSASRPQDRQFILSSKKLLLSDSGFYLCACSGQPNEKLFFGSGTQLSVL.

This clonotype was counted between two and nine times. The rearrangement uses TRBV7-8 and TRBJ1-4; tentative D call: TRBD1 (5 bases). Trimming pared 2 bases from V and 5 bases from J, leaving 9 bases between. The CDR3 is 14 amino acids. Germline CDR1 SGHVS, CDR2 FQNEAQ. This CDR3 reads CASSLTGPNEKLFF. In nucleotides, the CDR3 is TGTGCCAGCAGCTTAACAGGTCCCAATGAAAAACTGTTTTTT. The variable domain in full, with the rest retrieved from reference TRBV7-8 and TRBJ1-4, is GAGVSQSPRYKVAKRGQDVALRCDPISGHVSLFWYQQALGQGPEFLTYFQNEAQLDKSGLPSDRFFAERPEGSVSTLKIQRTQQEDSAVYLCASSLTGPNEKLFFGSGTQLSVL.

The V gene is TRBV11-1, the J gene TRBJ2-1; 7 nucleotides align to TRBD2. J lost 6 bases, V lost 5 bases, and 19 bases had no gene match. CDR1 SGHAT and CDR2 FQDESV come from the germline V gene (reference sequence). There are 18 residues in the CDR3. CDR3 nucleotide sequence: TGTGCCAGCAGCCATCCCGGGACTAATCGGGGAAGGACCAATGAGCAGTTCTTC. Its protein is CASSHPGTNRGRTNEQFF.

This clonotype was seen many times. The rearrangement joins TRBV12-3 or TRBV12-4 to TRBJ2-5; a weak D match, TRBD2 (5 bases). This CDR3 has 15 residues. Trimming removed 6 bases at V and 1 base at J, with 15 bases between. CDR3: CASRERSGPQETQYF. CDR3 nucleotides: TGTGCCAGCAGAGAAAGGAGCGGTCCCCAAGAGACCCAGTACTTC.

The chain couples TRBV7-9 to TRBJ2-3; 11 bases map to TRBD2. The V gene's germline CDR1 is SEHNR and CDR2 FQNEAQ (reference sequence). The CDR3 runs 15 residues. The V segment lost 8 bases and the J segment 2 bases; nucleotides outside the gene matches: 6. The chain's CDR3 is CASSQLAGDTDTQYF. The CDR3 nucleotides read TGTGCCAGCTCTCAACTAGCGGGAGACACAGATACGCAGTATTTT.

On this clonotype itself: At one end, the junction sequence differs from germline, possibly due to a read error. The V gene is TRBV11-2, the J gene TRBJ2-1; D may correspond to TRBD1 or TRBD2 (5 bases each). CDR3 length equals 12 residues. Germline loops: CDR1 SGHAT, CDR2 FQNNGV. CDR3 sequence (DNA): TGTGCCAGCAGCCTAGAGGGGCCTGAGCAGTTCTTC. Translation gives CASSLEGPEQFF.

V and J are TRBV12-3 or TRBV12-4 and TRBJ2-6, with D possibly matching TRBD1 (8 bases). Trimming took off 5 bases at V and 2 bases at J, with 19 bases between the two ends. The CDR3 runs to 18 residues. The CDR3 protein is CASSRTGRGEPGANVLTF. The CDR3 nucleotides read TGTGCCAGCAGTAGGACAGGGAGGGGTGAACCTGGGGCCAACGTCCTGACTTTC.

V usage is TRBV29-1 and J usage is TRBJ1-2; no clear D. The germline gives CDR1 SQVTM, CDR2 ANQGSEA. V lost 6 bases and J 4 bases, leaving 12 bases between the germline ends. This CDR3 contains 12 residues. In nucleotides, the CDR3 is TGCAGCGTCCGCTCCGCGCCCTATGGCTACACCTTC. It encodes CSVRSAPYGYTF.

The V call is TRBV6-1, the J call TRBJ2-5; 11 bases agree with TRBD2. The CDR3 spans 14 residues. The junction had 6 bases not matched to a gene; V was cut back by 6 bases and J by 6 bases. The germline gives CDR1 MNHNS, CDR2 SASEGT. The CDR3 loop is CASRIAGGFQTQYF. The CDR3 bases are TGTGCCAGCAGGATAGCGGGAGGGTTTCAGACCCAGTACTTC.

This clonotype turned up a few times. The genes are TRBV2 and TRBJ2-1; 11 positions match TRBD2. This CDR3 has 15 amino acids. The V segment lost 8 bases and the J segment 6 bases; nucleotides outside the gene matches: 9. Per the germline V gene, CDR1 is SNHLY and CDR2 is FYNNEI. CDR3 sequence reads: CASHEGLAASNEQFF. For the CDR3, the DNA is TGTGCCAGCCATGAGGGACTAGCGGCCAGCAATGAGCAGTTCTTC.

The rearrangement uses TRBV4-2 and TRBJ2-3; possibly TRBD1 or TRBD2 for D (7 bases each). The V end was cut by 0 bases, the J end by 0 bases, with 19 bases between. The CDR3 is 19 residues long. CDR1 is LGHNA and CDR2 is YNFKEQ in the germline V gene. CDR3 sequence reads: CASSQEATGRGLSTDTQYF. In nucleotides, the CDR3 is TGTGCCAGCAGCCAAGAGGCGACAGGGAGGGGACTTAGCACAGATACGCAGTATTTT.

J is TRBJ2-1 and V is TRBV24-1; 7 bases are shared with TRBD2. V shed 5 bases, J shed 8 bases, and the junction held 17 bases outside the gene matches. Germline CDR1 and CDR2: KGHDR and SFDVKD. CDR3 length: 17 residues. The CDR3 DNA reads as TGTGCCACCAGTGGCCCAAGGACGGGAGGTAGTAAAGATGAGCAGTTCTTC. Translating it yields CATSGPRTGGSKDEQFF.

This clonotype appeared a few times. This chain links TRBV15 with TRBJ1-3, with unresolved D. V was shortened by 0 bases and J by 2 bases, with 5 bases between the two germline ends. Germline loops: CDR1 LNHNV, CDR2 YYDKDF (reference sequence). This CDR3 is built from 14 residues. CDR3 region: CATSRDLAGNTIYF. The DNA of the CDR3 is TGTGCCACCAGCAGAGATCTGGCTGGAAACACCATATATTTT.

The genes are TRBV6-2 or TRBV6-3 and TRBJ2-7; 9 nucleotides agree with TRBD1. The CDR3 runs to 15 residues. Trimming cost V 2 bases and J 7 bases; bases outside gene matches: 9. The V gene's germline CDR1 is MNHEY and CDR2 SVGEGT. This chain's CDR3 is CASSYRDREDGEQYF. CDR3 nucleotide sequence: TGTGCCAGCAGTTACCGGGACAGGGAGGACGGAGAGCAGTACTTC.

This clonotype turned up a few times. The rearrangement links TRBV9 to TRBJ1-1; D uncertain. In germline, CDR1 is SGDLS, CDR2 YYNGEE. The CDR3 extends over 14 amino acids. V was shortened by 0 bases and J by 4 bases, with 10 bases between the two germline ends. The CDR3 DNA reads TGTGCCAGCAGCGTAGACAGCTTCCTCACTGAAGCTTTCTTT. Translated: CASSVDSFLTEAFF.

CDR3 sequence (DNA): TGTGCCACCGACGGGAGCTCCTATAATTCACCCCTCCACTTT. This translates into CATDGSSYNSPLHF. The chain carries TRBV7-2 and TRBJ1-6; no clear D. The CDR3 totals 14 residues. Germline CDR1 is SGHTA and CDR2 is FQGNSA. V was trimmed by 10 bases and J by 0 bases, leaving 10 bases between them.